These 26 T cell receptor beta chains share one sample of origin, sequenced in a study of shared clonotypes between healthy human individuals. CD45RO-negative, CCR7-positively selected cells formed the naive CD8 fraction, excluding terminally differentiated effector memory CD45RA+ cells. Using immunoSEQ multiplex PCR, the repertoire was profiled, and TCRdb retains in-frame clones only, with some absent. The sample records more than 550,000 clones, approximately 90% being singletons. Sequences were obtained from naive CD8+ T cells sorted from blood. The receptors derive from a man under 40 in good health.

The chain is built from TRBV11-2 and TRBJ1-1, with 12 bases aligning to TRBD1. CDR3 length: 16 amino acids. J lost 0 bases, V lost 4 bases, and 3 bases had no gene match. Germline V CDR1 and CDR2: SGHAT, FQNNGV. Here the CDR3 reads CASSWGQGALNTEAFF. In nucleotides, the CDR3 is TGTGCCAGCAGCTGGGGACAGGGGGCTTTGAACACTGAAGCTTTCTTT.

V and J are TRBV27 and TRBJ2-3, with D possibly matching TRBD2 (6 bases). The CDR3 loop spans 16 amino acids. The V gene lost 4 bases and the J gene lost 1 base, with 15 bases spanning the gap. CDR1 is MNHEY, CDR2 SMNVEV, per germline (reference sequence). The CDR3 nucleotides read TGTGCCAGCAGTTCTGGGGGGAGTGTTGGCACAGATACGCAGTATTTT. This translates into CASSSGGSVGTDTQYF.

This sequence joins TRBV27 and TRBJ2-3; tentative D call: TRBD1 (6 bases). Looked up from germline, CDR1 is MNHEY and CDR2 is SMNVEV (reference sequence). This CDR3 contains 15 residues. V lost 0 bases and J 4 bases, leaving 11 bases between the germline ends. CDR3 protein: CASSLSGAGADTQYF. DNA of the CDR3: TGTGCCAGCAGTTTATCGGGGGCTGGGGCAGATACGCAGTATTTT.

The rearrangement links TRBV10-2 to TRBJ1-1; D not certain. Germline V CDR1 and CDR2: WSHSY, SAAADI. There are 12 residues in the CDR3. Between the trimmed V and J ends, which lost 3 bases and 2 bases, there was a span of 4 bases. CDR3 residues: CASSDINTEAFF. The CDR3 DNA is TGCGCCAGCAGTGATATTAACACTGAAGCTTTCTTT.

The chain carries TRBV30 and TRBJ2-1; D remains ambiguous. The V gene's germline CDR1 is GTSNPN and CDR2 SVGIG (reference sequence). V was pared by 0 bases and J by 3 bases, with 6 bases between. This CDR3 is 13 amino acids long. The CDR3 DNA sequence: TGTGCCTGGAGTGTACTTATCTACAATGAGCAGTTCTTC. It translates to CAWSVLIYNEQFF.

This chain links TRBV2 with TRBJ2-7, with 11 bases lining up with TRBD1. Germline V gene lookup returns CDR1 SNHLY and CDR2 FYNNEI. With V trimmed by 3 bases and J by 7 bases, 11 bases remained unmatched. CDR3 length: 16 amino acids. CDR3 DNA sequence: TGTGCCAGCAGTGAGGTTCCCGGGACAGGGGGATTAGAGCAGTACTTC. Protein sequence: CASSEVPGTGGLEQYF.

The chain has TRBV5-1 and TRBJ2-7; D gene unclear. Trimming removed 6 bases at V and 2 bases at J, with 12 bases between. The germline V gene encodes CDR1 SGHRS and CDR2 YFSETQ. The CDR3 runs 13 residues. The CDR3 loop reads CASTPDIPYEQYF. The DNA of the CDR3 is TGCGCCAGCACCCCCGACATTCCCTACGAGCAGTACTTC.

The gene calls are TRBV6-1 and TRBJ2-1, with D possibly matching TRBD2 (5 bases). Per germline, CDR1 MNHNS and CDR2 SASEGT. Trimming took 7 bases from V and 4 from J, leaving 14 bases between them. The CDR3 spans 14 residues. This CDR3 is CASKDLGKYNEQFF. The CDR3, as DNA: TGTGCCAGCAAGGATCTCGGGAAGTACAATGAGCAGTTCTTC.

The rearrangement joins TRBV9 to TRBJ2-1, with 7 positions matching TRBD2. The CDR3 totals 15 residues. Germline V gives CDR1 SGDLS, CDR2 YYNGEE. Losses at the gene ends were 3 bases for V and 3 bases for J; bases not matched to a gene: 6. CDR3 sequence reads: CASSADGLVYNEQFF. CDR3 in DNA: TGTGCCAGCAGCGCCGACGGACTAGTCTACAATGAGCAGTTCTTC.

V usage is TRBV15 and J usage is TRBJ2-3, with 8 bases identical to TRBD2. Germline V gene lookup returns CDR1 LNHNV and CDR2 YYDKDF (reference sequence). After removal of 0 bases from V and 4 bases from J, the junction contained 18 bases not matched to a gene. CDR3 length: 20 amino acids. This CDR3 reads CATSRDGWALAGSVADTQYF. CDR3 bases: TGTGCCACCAGCAGAGATGGGTGGGCCTTAGCGGGATCGGTAGCAGATACGCAGTATTTT.

This clone was picked up one time. V usage is TRBV2 and J usage is TRBJ2-1; D is perhaps TRBD1 (6 bases). The CDR3 runs to 15 residues. The V end was cut by 8 bases, the J end by 4 bases, with 18 bases between. Germline assignment: CDR1 SNHLY and CDR2 FYNNEI. CDR3 protein: CASVQGRYTYNEQFF. The CDR3 DNA reads as TGTGCCAGCGTCCAGGGGCGGTATACATACAATGAGCAGTTCTTC.

This clone was seen only once. The chain is built from TRBV30 and TRBJ2-2; 10 bases fit TRBD2. The CDR3 sequence is 13 residues long. The germline CDR1 and CDR2 sequences are GTSNPN and SVGIG (reference sequence). V trimming: 8 bases; J trimming: 6 bases; junction bases outside the gene matches: 6. The CDR3 here is CAKGLAKAGELFF. CDR3 nucleotides: TGTGCCAAGGGACTAGCGAAGGCCGGGGAGCTGTTTTTT.

This clone appeared a few times. This chain joins TRBV2 and TRBJ1-2; maybe TRBD1 (5 bases). Germline-derived CDR1 and CDR2 are SNHLY and FYNNEI. The CDR3 covers 14 residues. V lost 6 bases and J lost 7, with 18 bases in between. The CDR3 sequence is CASSQGMTLPGYTF. In DNA, the CDR3 is TGTGCCAGCAGCCAGGGCATGACCCTGCCTGGCTACACCTTC.

The chain uses TRBV27 and TRBJ1-5, with D perhaps matching TRBD1 (6 bases). The germline CDR1 and CDR2 sequences are MNHEY and SMNVEV (reference sequence). The germline V and J ends were trimmed by 6 bases and 2 bases, with 11 bases remaining between them. The CDR3 has 14 residues. The DNA of the CDR3 is TGTGCCAGCAGAACAGGGCTGGGCAATCAGCCCCAGCATTTT. Its protein is CASRTGLGNQPQHF.

This clone was detected once. The V and J genes are TRBV11-2 and TRBJ1-1; D not resolved. Per the germline V gene, CDR1 is SGHAT and CDR2 is FQNNGV. The CDR3 runs 14 residues. V was clipped by 6 bases and J by 1 base, with 12 bases between them. CDR3 in DNA: TGTGCCAGCAGACCAATGTTCGGGAACACTGAAGCTTTCTTT. It codes for CASRPMFGNTEAFF.

The chain has TRBV11-3 and TRBJ2-2; TRBD1 aligns across 7 bases. Per germline, CDR1 SGHNT and CDR2 YENEEA. The CDR3 extends over 15 amino acids. Trimming cost V 4 bases and J 4 bases; bases outside gene matches: 6. This CDR3 reads CASSSGTETTGELFF. The CDR3 nucleotides are TGTGCCAGCAGCTCCGGGACAGAGACCACCGGGGAGCTGTTTTTT.

This chain joins TRBV4-3 and TRBJ2-2; no definite D call. CDR1 is LGHNA and CDR2 is YSLEER in the germline V gene. This CDR3 contains 15 residues. Trimming pared 1 base from V and 3 bases from J, leaving 9 bases between. This chain's CDR3 is CASSQGRRDTGELFF. As DNA, the CDR3 is TGCGCCAGCAGCCAAGGAAGGCGAGACACCGGGGAGCTGTTTTTT.

The chain joins TRBV2 to TRBJ2-1, with 10 positions matching TRBD2. The junction had 22 bases not matched to a gene; V was cut back by 3 bases and J by 2 bases. Germline loops: CDR1 SNHLY, CDR2 FYNNEI. CDR3 length: 22 residues. The CDR3, as DNA: TGTGCCAGCAGTGATGAAGCCTGGGTAGCGGGAGGACCAAACGTAGCCTACAATGAGCAGTTCTTC. Its translation: CASSDEAWVAGGPNVAYNEQFF.

The chain links TRBV10-2 to TRBJ2-7; 7 bases agree with TRBD2. CDR3 length: 12 residues. Losses at the gene ends were 8 bases for V and 2 bases for J; bases not matched to a gene: 3. Germline values: CDR1 WSHSY, CDR2 SAAADI. CDR3 in DNA: TGCGCCAGCTCTAGCGGAGCCTACGAGCAGTACTTC. Amino acids: CASSSGAYEQYF.

The V and J genes are TRBV6-5 and TRBJ1-3; D ambiguous. This CDR3 has 14 amino acids. Germline V lookup: CDR1 MNHEY, CDR2 SVGAGI. V was cut by 6 bases and J by 2 bases, with 11 bases left in between. CDR3 region: CASSYKVAGNTIYF. The CDR3 DNA sequence: TGTGCCAGCAGCTACAAGGTGGCTGGAAACACCATATATTTT.

This chain joins TRBV14 and TRBJ1-1; D unresolved. Trimming left V 2 bases short and J 7 bases short, with 11 bases between. The CDR3 covers 13 residues. Per germline, CDR1 SGHDN and CDR2 FVKESK. The CDR3 DNA sequence: TGTGCCAGCAGCCAACCAAACAGCGTTGAAGCTTTCTTT. This encodes CASSQPNSVEAFF.

This chain uses TRBV10-1 with TRBJ2-2; D is ambiguous. Trimming left V 2 bases short and J 4 bases short, with 2 bases between. This CDR3 contains 12 residues. From germline, CDR1 is WNHNN and CDR2 SYGVQD (reference sequence). The DNA of the CDR3 is TGCGCCAGCAGTGAGCCCACCGGGGAGCTGTTTTTT. This translates into CASSEPTGELFF.

This chain links TRBV7-9 with TRBJ2-3, with a possible D match to TRBD2 (6 bases). Germline values: CDR1 SEHNR, CDR2 FQNEAQ (reference sequence). This CDR3 is 16 amino acids long. V shed 2 bases and J shed 4 bases, with 16 bases lying between them. CDR3 DNA: TGTGCCAGCAGCTTAAGGGCTAGCGAGGGTGCAGATACGCAGTATTTT. This gives the protein CASSLRASEGADTQYF.

The chain joins TRBV14 to TRBJ2-3; tentative D call: TRBD2 (5 bases). The V and J ends lost 4 bases and 4 bases respectively, with 15 bases between them. Germline-derived CDR1 and CDR2 are SGHDN and FVKESK. This CDR3 spans 15 amino acids. CDR3 residues: CASSRGLAWADTQYF. CDR3 nucleotide sequence: TGTGCCAGCAGCCGTGGCCTAGCCTGGGCAGATACGCAGTATTTT.

This sequence joins TRBV29-1 and TRBJ2-7; tentatively, D is TRBD2 (6 bases). This CDR3 comprises 13 residues. V lost 6 bases to trimming and J lost 2 bases, with 14 bases between them. Germline V CDR1 and CDR2: SQVTM, ANQGSEA. This chain's CDR3 is CSVGPGEPYEQYF. The CDR3 DNA follows: TGCAGCGTGGGGCCGGGGGAGCCCTACGAGCAGTACTTC.

The gene calls are TRBV10-3 and TRBJ1-4, with D possibly being TRBD1 (6 bases). V gave up 3 bases and J gave up 0 bases, with 17 bases separating them. The CDR3 extends over 18 amino acids. From germline, CDR1 is ENHRY and CDR2 SYGVKD. The CDR3 sequence: CAISDPQDRLATNEKLFF. Here the CDR3 DNA reads TGTGCCATCAGTGACCCCCAAGACAGGCTAGCAACTAATGAAAAACTGTTTTTT.